The T cell receptor beta chain described here comes from a study of blood T cell repertoires in COVID-19. Study as a whole: Samples representing acute and convalescent COVID-19 were sourced from the United States, Italy and Spain. The analysed material was cDNA or gDNA that came from T cells, B-cell-depleted T cells, or PBMCs.

This CDR3 contains 15 residues. The germline CDR1 and CDR2 sequences are MDHEN and SYDVKM. Trimming stripped 6 bases from V and 1 base from J, with 12 bases between. Those enrolled in Seattle joined during active infection and were followed longitudinally afterward. Per the study methods: Nucleated cell counts were estimated from reference gene primer amplification. Using immunoSEQ multiplex PCR, the repertoire was profiled, and TCRdb retains in-frame clones only, with some absent. The V and J calls and clone size come from that table; D and trimming were worked out from the DNA. The sample has roughly 460,000 clones; roughly 90% are singletons.

The chain is built from TRBV28 and TRBJ2-2; D remains ambiguous. Input material: peripheral blood. This TCR came from a man between 18 and 29 years old with COVID-19, enrolled during active disease. The CDR3 DNA sequence: TGTGCCAGCAGCCTCCCCTCCGGGAACACCGGGGAGCTGTTTTTT. The encoded protein is CASSLPSGNTGELFF.